Presented here are 13 T cell receptor beta chains from one specimen sequenced in a study of shared clonotypes between healthy human individuals (dated by TCRdb to 2019 to 2021). The library was built by means of the immunoSEQ multiplex PCR assay. Sourced from immuneACCESS, this table was stored by TCRdb with only in-frame sequences that have V and J called. A share of the clones is absent; for the studies checked, an unresolved V gene accounts for under half, and the remainder has no known explanation. The sample table records 2,500,000 or so clones; 90% to 95% of these occur just once. The ten top clones hold 0.36% of the sample. Source material: naive CD4+ T cells from PBMCs. Explained via the paper, the cell subset or site label denotes: CD45RA+ positively selected. The source is a young man in good health. Some clones in this sample may be carry-over from other donors' samples.

The rearrangement joins TRBV4-3 to TRBJ1-5, with D perhaps matching TRBD1 (5 bases). Deletions cut 0 bases from V and 5 bases from J, with 20 bases between. CDR1 and CDR2 from the germline V gene are LGHNA and YSLEER. This CDR3 has 18 amino acids. The CDR3, as DNA: TGCGCCAGCAGCCAAGATGCAGTGGGCGGGGGGAAGTATCAGCCCCAGCATTTT. Its translation: CASSQDAVGGGKYQPQHF.

The rearrangement uses TRBV7-2 and TRBJ2-5; 9 bases are shared with TRBD2. Germline CDR1 reads SGHTA; CDR2 reads FQGNSA. The CDR3 is 15 amino acids. The V and J ends lost 5 bases and 7 bases, in that order; junction bases with no gene match: 11. The chain's CDR3 is CASSTYSGGVGTQYF. In DNA, the CDR3 is TGTGCCAGCAGCACATATAGCGGGGGCGTGGGGACCCAGTACTTC. The whole variable domain, filled in from reference TRBV7-2 and TRBJ2-5, reads GAGVSQSPSNKVTEKGKDVELRCDPISGHTALYWYRQSLGQGLEFLIYFQGNSAPDKSGLPSDRFSAERTGGSVSTLTIQRTQQEDSAVYLCASSTYSGGVGTQYFGPGTRLLVL.

The gene calls are TRBV7-2 and TRBJ2-1; 14 positions match TRBD2. The CDR3 is 16 amino acids. V lost 5 bases, J lost 7 bases, and 7 bases stayed unmatched. CDR1 and CDR2 from the germline V gene are SGHTA and FQGNSA. The CDR3, as DNA: TGTGCCAGCAGCCCCCTGGGACTAGCGGGAGTAAATGAGCAGTTCTTC. It specifies CASSPLGLAGVNEQFF.

V is TRBV18 and J is TRBJ1-5; 7 bases are shared with TRBD1. The junction had 5 bases not matched to a gene; V was cut back by 6 bases and J by 3 bases. Germline values: CDR1 KGHSH, CDR2 LQKENI. This CDR3 spans 14 amino acids. The CDR3 nucleotides are TGTGCCAGCTCCGAAGGGGGCGCCAATCAGCCCCAGCATTTT. It specifies CASSEGGANQPQHF.

The chain couples TRBV28 to TRBJ1-5, with D possibly being TRBD1 (5 bases). Germline V CDR1 and CDR2: MDHEN, SYDVKM. V was trimmed by 6 bases and J by 0 bases, leaving 12 bases between them. The CDR3 is 15 amino acids. CDR3 coding DNA: TGTGCCAGCAGCCGACAGCACACTAGCAATCAGCCCCAGCATTTT. It translates to CASSRQHTSNQPQHF. Full variable domain (rest looked up from reference TRBV28 and TRBJ1-5): DVKVTQSSRYLVKRTGEKVFLECVQDMDHENMFWYRQDPGLGLRLIYFSYDVKMKEKGDIPEGYSVSREKKERFSLILESASTNQTSMYLCASSRQHTSNQPQHFGDGTRLSIL.

Details on this clone: The same CDR3 is also encoded by other DNA sequences in this sample. The chain combines TRBV28 with TRBJ1-5, with 8 bases matching TRBD1. The CDR3 has 14 amino acids. Trimming removed 2 bases from V and 6 bases from J; junction bases left unmatched: 3. The germline CDR1 and CDR2 sequences are MDHEN and SYDVKM. The CDR3, as DNA: TGTGCCAGCAGTTTACAGGGGGCGGGTCAGCCCCAGCATTTT. Amino acid sequence: CASSLQGAGQPQHF.

The rearrangement uses TRBV4-1 and TRBJ1-5; a weak D match, TRBD1 (6 bases). The germline CDR1 and CDR2 sequences are MGHRA and YSYEKL. The CDR3 spans 16 residues. Trimming took 4 bases from V and 6 from J, leaving 19 bases between them. DNA of the CDR3: TGCGCCAGCAGCCCACCAAGCGGCAGGGGACCTCAGCCCCAGCATTTT. The encoded protein is CASSPPSGRGPQPQHF.

This chain connects TRBV7-3 to TRBJ2-2; maybe TRBD2 (5 bases). Germline CDR1 and CDR2: SGHTA and FQGTGA. The CDR3 is 16 amino acids. V shed 2 bases and J shed 4 bases, with 14 bases lying between them. The CDR3 is CASSLEGRVSTGELFF. CDR3 nucleotides: TGTGCCAGCAGCTTAGAAGGGCGGGTGTCCACCGGGGAGCTGTTTTTT. Looking up the rest from reference TRBV7-3 and TRBJ2-2 gives the full variable domain: GAGVSQTPSNKVTEKGKYVELRCDPISGHTALYWYRQSLGQGPEFLIYFQGTGAADDSGLPNDRFFAVRPEGSVSTLKIQRTERGDSAVYLCASSLEGRVSTGELFFGEGSRLTVL.

This chain joins TRBV6-1 and TRBJ2-2; a possible D gene is TRBD1 (5 bases). CDR3 length: 15 residues. The germline V and J ends were trimmed by 2 bases and 7 bases, with 14 bases remaining between them. CDR1 MNHNS and CDR2 SASEGT come from the germline V gene. Here the CDR3 DNA reads TGTGCCAGCAGTGAAAGGGCAGGGCTCGGCGGGGAGCTGTTTTTT. Translating it yields CASSERAGLGGELFF.

The chain uses TRBV15 and TRBJ1-5, with D unclear. V was trimmed by 0 bases and J by 7 bases, leaving 19 bases between them. The CDR3 loop spans 17 amino acids. From germline, CDR1 is LNHNV and CDR2 YYDKDF (reference sequence). CDR3 DNA sequence: TGTGCCACCAGCAGAGATGGCCGTCGTACACGCGGACAGCCCCAGCATTTT. Translation: CATSRDGRRTRGQPQHF.

This rearrangement joins TRBV15 to TRBJ2-5; D gene unclear. Germline loops: CDR1 LNHNV, CDR2 YYDKDF (reference sequence). Deletions cut 5 bases from V and 8 bases from J, with 12 bases between. There are 12 residues in the CDR3. The CDR3 DNA reads as TGTGCCACCAGCTCCCTGGGTGAAACCCAGTACTTC. Translated: CATSSLGETQYF.

The rearrangement joins TRBV12-2 to TRBJ2-2; TRBD2 is the table's D call, not checked against the DNA. TRBV12-2 is assigned pseudogene status. There are 17 residues in the CDR3. CDR3 coding DNA: TGTGCAAGTCGCTTAGCGGGGAGGTTCCCGAACACCGGGGAGCTGTTTTTT. Its protein product is CASRLAGRFPNTGELFF.

V usage is TRBV28 and J usage is TRBJ1-5; the match to TRBD1 covers 7 bases. Unmatched junction bases numbered 10, after V lost 6 bases and J lost 5 bases. This CDR3 contains 15 residues. Germline loops: CDR1 MDHEN, CDR2 SYDVKM. The CDR3 sequence is CASSSGGDLDQPQHF. The CDR3 coding sequence is TGTGCCAGCAGCTCAGGGGGGGACCTCGATCAGCCCCAGCATTTT.